This T cell receptor (beta chain) comes out of a study of T cell repertoires in cytomegalovirus infection. Across the study: Matching HLA type, along with CMV infection, was indicated by public TCR beta signatures. Study-level findings and limits: CMV-specific TCR beta clonotypes restricted by HLA-C dominated the ex vivo response.

The V and J ends lost 4 bases and 2 bases, in that order; junction bases with no gene match: 7. This CDR3 comprises 16 residues. The V gene's germline CDR1 is SEHNR and CDR2 FQNEAQ (reference sequence). TCRdb reprocessed the reads via MiXCR and lists one record per CDR3 protein. Here the sample spans 250,000 to 300,000 distinct CDR3 sequences, about 13% being singletons. This clonotype has a handful of counts. No antigen is known for it. The receptor's source is a human donor in good health (CMV status not recorded). Some clones in this sample may be carry-over from other donors' samples. The V call is TRBV7-9, the J call TRBJ2-3; 9 bases align to TRBD2. Sequencing used PBMCs. The CDR3 spells CASSSWASGNTDTQYF. CDR3 in DNA: TGTGCCAGCAGCTCCTGGGCTAGCGGGAACACAGATACGCAGTATTTT. Looking up the rest from reference TRBV7-9 and TRBJ2-3 gives the full variable domain: DTGVSQNPRHKITKRGQNVTFRCDPISEHNRLYWYRQTLGQGPEFLTYFQNEAQLEKSRLLSDRFSAERPKGSFSTLEIQRTEQGDSAMYLCASSSWASGNTDTQYFGPGTRLTVL.